This is a list of T cell receptor beta chains from one sample in a study of cytomegalovirus exposure and HLA in healthy donors. Sequencing used immunoSEQ multiplex PCR; TCRdb keeps in-frame clones, though not all of them. The sample contains 150,000 to 200,000 clones, around 84% of which appear only once. The source material was PBMCs. Receptors were obtained from a man aged 18 to 30 in good health and CMV-seropositive. Both conserved end residues are part of each CDR3. A D gene is named only where the DNA matches it firmly. Clone size is given for some rows only: seen once, a few or many times, or a class if the clone is expanded.

j_call d_call clone_size cdr3_length v_call cdr3_aa cdr3_nt
TRBJ1-2 . few 15 TRBV6-5 CASGDNYGETYGYTF TGTGCCAGCGGGGACAACTATGGAGAGACGTATGGCTACACCTTC
TRBJ2-7 . few 12 TRBV25-1 CASSDQGYEQYF TGTGCCAGCAGTGATCAGGGGTACGAGCAGTACTTC
TRBJ1-6 . . 17 TRBV13 CASSFGHRGGYNSPLHF TGTGCCAGCAGCTTCGGTCACCGCGGAGGCTATAATTCACCCCTCCACTTT
TRBJ2-2 TRBD2 . 16 TRBV29-1 CSACLAGGPHTGELFF TGCAGCGCCTGTCTAGCGGGGGGGCCTCACACCGGGGAGCTGTTTTTT
TRBJ2-1 TRBD1 . 14 TRBV7-8 CASSSRDRINEQFF TGTGCCAGCAGCTCCCGGGACAGGATTAATGAGCAGTTCTTC
TRBJ1-1 TRBD1 . 17 TRBV7-2 CASSLGWAGGVYTEAFF TGTGCCAGCAGCTTAGGGTGGGCAGGGGGCGTATACACTGAAGCTTTCTTT
TRBJ2-1 . . 17 TRBV5-4 CASSSTSFGPNYNEQFF TGTGCCAGCAGCTCCACTAGCTTTGGGCCCAATTACAATGAGCAGTTCTTC
TRBJ1-1 TRBD1 . 12 TRBV29-1 CSVDRGNTEAFF TGCAGCGTCGACAGGGGGAACACTGAAGCTTTCTTT
TRBJ1-5 . . 15 TRBV7-2 CASSRRSGENQPQHF TGTGCCAGCAGCAGAAGGTCAGGGGAGAATCAGCCCCAGCATTTT
TRBJ2-5 . . 16 TRBV11-2 CASSESNNDRKETQYF TGTGCCAGCAGCGAAAGCAATAATGACAGGAAAGAGACCCAGTACTTC
TRBJ1-4 . . 13 TRBV2 CASIQTTRGKLFF TGTGCCAGCATTCAAACTACAAGGGGAAAACTGTTTTTT
TRBJ1-5 . . 13 TRBV7-2 CASSFTGNQPQHF TGTGCCAGCAGCTTTACGGGCAATCAGCCCCAGCATTTT
TRBJ1-1 . . 14 TRBV5-5 CASSFSWRDTEAFF TGTGCCAGCAGCTTCTCGTGGAGGGACACTGAAGCTTTCTTT
TRBJ2-6 TRBD2 . 22 TRBV19 CASSQTPGLAGGRVSGANGLTF TGTGCCAGTTCTCAGACCCCGGGACTAGCGGGGGGTAGGGTTAGTGGGGCCAACGGCCTGACTTTC
TRBJ1-5 . . 15 TRBV19 CASSDVAANNQPQHF TGTGCCAGTAGTGATGTAGCAGCGAACAATCAGCCCCAGCATTTT
TRBJ1-1 TRBD1 . 16 TRBV4-3 CASSQIYRGLNTEAFF TGCGCCAGCAGCCAAATTTACAGGGGCCTGAACACTGAAGCTTTCTTT
TRBJ2-5 . . 14 TRBV4-3 CASSQDLGAGTQYF TGCGCCAGCAGCCAAGATTTGGGGGCCGGGACCCAGTACTTC
TRBJ2-3 TRBD2 . 17 TRBV5-4 CASSLGLAGASTDTQYF TGTGCCAGCAGCTTAGGTCTAGCGGGAGCGAGCACAGATACGCAGTATTTT
TRBJ1-5 TRBD1 . 13 TRBV4-3 CASSRNRGEPQHF TGCGCCAGCAGCCGAAACAGGGGAGAGCCCCAGCATTTT
TRBJ1-2 TRBD1 . 15 TRBV11-3 CASSENRGLGNAYTF TGTGCCAGCAGCGAAAACAGGGGGCTGGGAAATGCCTACACCTTC
TRBJ1-6 . . 16 TRBV21-1 CASSKAGDRGNSPLHF TGTGCCAGCAGCAAAGCAGGGGACAGGGGAAATTCACCCCTCCACTTT
TRBJ1-4 TRBD1 . 15 TRBV5-6 CASSLVDRLNEKLFF TGTGCCAGCAGCTTGGTGGACAGGTTGAATGAAAAACTGTTTTTT
TRBJ1-6 . . 15 TRBV27 CASSLSRQVDSPLHF TGTGCCAGCAGTTTATCCAGGCAGGTTGATTCACCCCTCCACTTT
TRBJ1-2 TRBD1 once 16 TRBV18 CASSPWGTGANYGYTF TGTGCCAGCTCACCATGGGGGACAGGAGCTAACTATGGCTACACCTTC
TRBJ2-1 . . 14 TRBV14 CASSPRTGYYEQFF TGTGCCAGCAGCCCCCGAACAGGGTACTATGAGCAGTTCTTC
TRBJ2-1 TRBD2 few 16 TRBV5-6 CASSLTSGLSYNEQFF TGTGCCAGCAGCTTGACTAGCGGGCTCTCCTACAATGAGCAGTTCTTC
TRBJ1-1 . . 13 TRBV6-5 CASRTTGNTEAFF TGTGCCAGCAGGACCACAGGGAACACTGAAGCTTTCTTT
TRBJ1-1 . . 14 TRBV9 CASSPGTVNTEALF TGTGCCAGCAGCCCCGGGACTGTCAACACTGAAGCTCTCTTT
TRBJ2-6 TRBD2 . 17 TRBV7-9 CSSSPTAGGAGANVLTF TGTTCCAGCAGCCCTACCGCGGGGGGAGCGGGGGCCAACGTCCTGACTTTC
TRBJ2-2 . . 12 TRBV27 CASRGGSGELFF TGTGCCAGCAGAGGGGGTTCCGGGGAGCTGTTTTTT
TRBJ1-2 . . 13 TRBV6-6 CASSPISNYGYTF TGTGCCAGCAGCCCAATTAGTAACTATGGCTACACCTTC
TRBJ2-2 TRBD2 . 17 TRBV2 CASTSLAGGQNTGELFF TGTGCCAGCACGAGCCTAGCGGGGGGGCAGAACACCGGGGAGCTGTTTTTT
TRBJ2-2 TRBD2 . 15 TRBV30 CAWSVGGKNTGELFF TGTGCCTGGAGTGTGGGAGGGAAGAACACCGGGGAGCTGTTTTTT
TRBJ1-1 . . 15 TRBV4-1 CASAERGGKVTEAFF TGCGCCAGCGCCGAAAGAGGAGGGAAGGTCACTGAAGCTTTCTTT
TRBJ2-5 TRBD2 . 15 TRBV6-6 CASSGGLAGKETQYF TGTGCCAGCAGCGGGGGATTAGCGGGGAAAGAGACCCAGTACTTC
TRBJ2-2 . . 15 TRBV7-3 CASSTSGPLTGELFF TGTGCCAGCAGCACCAGCGGGCCACTCACCGGGGAGCTGTTTTTT
TRBJ1-5 . . 15 TRBV19 CASSVAGNSNQPQHF TGTGCCAGTAGTGTCGCCGGGAATAGCAATCAGCCCCAGCATTTT
TRBJ1-3 . . 15 TRBV4-1 CASSQEGRVGNTIYF TGCGCCAGCAGCCAAGAGGGCAGGGTAGGAAACACCATATATTTT
TRBJ2-7 . . 11 TRBV6-5 CASSYSAEQYF TGTGCCAGCAGTTACTCAGCGGAGCAGTACTTC
TRBJ2-7 . few 14 TRBV12-5 CASGPPGHAYEQYF TGTGCTAGTGGGCCCCCGGGACACGCTTACGAGCAGTACTTC
TRBJ1-1 . . 13 TRBV6-1 CASVAGENTEAFF TGTGCCAGTGTGGCAGGCGAGAACACTGAAGCTTTCTTT